This entry is about one TCR beta chain. The data stem from a study of T cell changes during pregnancy in multiple sclerosis. TCRdb's table, derived via immunoSEQ multiplex PCR, lists solely in-frame clones and lacks some. The table records 85,000 to 100,000 clones, around 93% of them present only once. Unmatched junction bases numbered 10, after V lost 2 bases and J lost 3 bases. The germline gives CDR1 LNHDA, CDR2 SQIVND (reference sequence). The CDR3 covers 17 residues. The origin of this receptor is a female donor with multiple sclerosis, enrolled in a pregnancy study. This rearrangement joins TRBV19 to TRBJ2-7; 10 nucleotides align to TRBD2. The starting material was peripheral blood, obtained after pregnancy. The CDR3 reads CASSITTGASGSYEQYF. The CDR3 DNA reads as TGTGCCAGTAGTATAACCACGGGGGCTAGCGGGAGCTACGAGCAGTACTTC.